This T cell receptor beta chain was retrieved from a study of Ad26.COV2.S vaccination and SARS-CoV-2 variants. Specified treatment: roughly 19 received Ad26.COV2.S at low or high dose, single or two shots; about 5 received placebo; per-sample allocation not given. It was on day 63 after the first vaccine or placebo injection that samples were taken. The assay was immunoSEQ multiplex PCR, and TCRdb's table has in-frame clones only and misses some. The profile covers roughly 680,000 clones, with more than 70% appearing a single time and 1.5% taken by the ten largest. Between the trimmed V and J ends, which lost 1 base and 6 bases, there was a span of 3 bases. The CDR3 length is 11 residues.

The chain employs TRBV12-3 or TRBV12-4 and TRBJ1-1; the D is unclear. This sample comprised peripheral blood, obtained in a trial of Ad26.COV2.S vaccine versus placebo. The sequence derives from a person between 18 and 65 years old who received the Ad26.COV2.S COVID-19 vaccine or a placebo. The CDR3 loop reads CASSLDAEAFF. The CDR3 bases are TGTGCCAGCAGTTTAGATGCTGAAGCTTTCTTT.